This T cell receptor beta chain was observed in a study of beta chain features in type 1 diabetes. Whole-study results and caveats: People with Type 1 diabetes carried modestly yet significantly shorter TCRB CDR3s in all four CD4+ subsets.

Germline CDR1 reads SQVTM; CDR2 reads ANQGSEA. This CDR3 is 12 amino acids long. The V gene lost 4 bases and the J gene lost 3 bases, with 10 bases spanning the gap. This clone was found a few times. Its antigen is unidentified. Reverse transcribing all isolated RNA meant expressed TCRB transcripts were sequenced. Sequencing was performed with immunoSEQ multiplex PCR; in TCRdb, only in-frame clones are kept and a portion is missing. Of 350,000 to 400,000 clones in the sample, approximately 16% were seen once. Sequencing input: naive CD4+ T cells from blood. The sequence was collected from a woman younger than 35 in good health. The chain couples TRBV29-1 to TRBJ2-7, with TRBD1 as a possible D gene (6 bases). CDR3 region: CSVAGVSYEQYF. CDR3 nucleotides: TGCAGCGTTGCAGGGGTGAGCTACGAGCAGTACTTC.